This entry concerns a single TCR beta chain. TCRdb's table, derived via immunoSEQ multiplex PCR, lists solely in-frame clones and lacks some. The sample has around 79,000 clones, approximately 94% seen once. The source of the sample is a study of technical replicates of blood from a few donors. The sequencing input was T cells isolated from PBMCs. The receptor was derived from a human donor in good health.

CDR3 nucleotide sequence: TGTGCCAGCAGCTCACCCGGGACAGGGGGTGCCGCCGATGAAAAACTGTTTTTT. It translates to CASSSPGTGGAADEKLFF. The chain uses TRBV9 and TRBJ1-4, with TRBD1 identical over 11 bases. The CDR3 extends over 18 amino acids. V shed 4 bases, J shed 6 bases, and the junction held 14 bases outside the gene matches. Germline V gene lookup returns CDR1 SGDLS and CDR2 YYNGEE. Complete variable domain (other parts from reference TRBV9 and TRBJ1-4): DSGVTQTPKHLITATGQRVTLRCSPRSGDLSVYWYQQSLDQGLQFLIQYYNGEERAKGNILERFSAQQFPDLHSELNLSSLELGDSALYFCASSSPGTGGAADEKLFFGSGTQLSVL.